What follows are 2 T cell receptor beta chains derived from one specimen sequenced in a study of shared clonotypes between healthy human individuals. Produced via immunoSEQ multiplex PCR; TCRdb's table is partial and in-frame only. The sample includes about 2.3 million clones, around 90% of them seen just once. Sequencing used naive CD4+ T cells from PBMCs. Described subset: CD45RA+ positively selected. Receptors originate from a man between 18 and 29 years old in good health. Some clones in this sample may be carry-over from other donors' samples.

The J gene is TRBJ2-3, the V gene TRBV30; the match to TRBD2 covers 9 bases. This CDR3 region has 16 residues. CDR1 is GTSNPN and CDR2 is SVGIG in the germline V gene (reference sequence). The V gene end was trimmed by 0 bases and the J gene end by 6 bases; junction bases not matched to a gene: 10. The CDR3 spells CAWSVYGGRAVDTQYF. For the CDR3, the DNA is TGTGCCTGGAGTGTGTACGGCGGGAGGGCCGTGGATACGCAGTATTTT.

As DNA, the CDR3 is TGTGCCAGCAGCATCGGACTAGCGGCGGGCACAGATACGCAGTATTTT. Amino acid sequence: CASSIGLAAGTDTQYF. The V call is TRBV11-2, the J call TRBJ2-3; TRBD2 aligns across 10 bases. V gave up 5 bases and J gave up 1 base; unmatched junction bases: 6. This CDR3 comprises 16 residues. Germline V lookup: CDR1 SGHAT, CDR2 FQNNGV.